Presented here are 23 T cell receptor beta chains from one specimen sequenced in a study of a mutant IDH1 vaccine in newly diagnosed glioma. No cognate antigen is known for these TCRs. Regarding time point: week 11, during vaccination. Alongside topical imiquimod, each dose of vaccine comprised 300 ug of mutant IDH1 20-mer peptide. The method was immunoSEQ multiplex PCR; TCRdb's version includes in-frame clones alone and lacks a portion of them. The profile shows 45,000 to 60,000 clones, 91% of them singletons. The specimen comprised PBMCs, sampled from a glioma patient whose treatment included an IDH1 peptide vaccine. These receptors all stem from a man aged 45 to 65 with glioma.

V is TRBV28 and J is TRBJ1-2; D gene unclear. V was cut by 2 bases and J by 8 bases, with 12 bases left in between. The CDR3 covers 13 residues. Germline values: CDR1 MDHEN, CDR2 SYDVKM. The CDR3 here is CASSLAPVGGYTF. The CDR3, as DNA: TGTGCCAGCAGTTTAGCCCCGGTTGGCGGCTACACCTTC.

This clone was recorded once. This chain links TRBV19 with TRBJ2-2; 7 bases fit TRBD2. The CDR3 is 15 residues long. With V trimmed by 6 bases and J by 0 bases, 4 bases remained unmatched. The germline gives CDR1 LNHDA, CDR2 SQIVND (reference sequence). CDR3 sequence: CASRDGGSNTGELFF. The CDR3 nucleotides are TGTGCCAGTAGGGACGGGGGGTCGAACACCGGGGAGCTGTTTTTT.

This chain connects TRBV12-2 to TRBJ1-5. TRBV12-2 is a pseudogene locus. CDR3 length equals 16 residues. The CDR3 reads CASRLEGCRWNQPQHF. The CDR3 nucleotides are TGTGCAAGTCGCTTAGAGGGATGCCGATGGAATCAGCCCCAGCATTTT.

The chain is built from TRBV19 and TRBJ2-7; 11 positions agree with TRBD1. The CDR3 runs to 15 residues. V was clipped by 3 bases and J by 3 bases; unmatched bases: 4. CDR1 LNHDA and CDR2 SQIVND come from the germline V gene (reference sequence). The CDR3 DNA sequence: TGTGCCAGTAGTATGCGGACAGGGGGCGGCTACGAGCAGTACTTC. Protein: CASSMRTGGGYEQYF. The full variable domain, completed using reference TRBV19 and TRBJ2-7, is DGGITQSPKYLFRKEGQNVTLSCEQNLNHDAMYWYRQDPGQGLRLIYYSQIVNDFQKGDIAEGYSVSREKKESFPLTVTSAQKNPTAFYLCASSMRTGGGYEQYFGPGTRLTVT.

CDR3 in DNA: TGCAGCGCCGGAGGAGCAAGAGAGCAGTTCTTC. Its translation is CSAGGAREQFF. This chain joins TRBV29-1 and TRBJ2-1, with D possibly matching TRBD2 (5 bases). V dropped 7 bases and J dropped 10 bases, with 14 bases sitting between them. Per germline, CDR1 SQVTM and CDR2 ANQGSEA. This CDR3 has 11 amino acids.

The chain joins TRBV27 to TRBJ2-5, with D perhaps TRBD2 (5 bases). The CDR3 is 13 amino acids. Germline-derived CDR1 and CDR2 are MNHEY and SMNVEV (reference sequence). Trimming left V 3 bases short and J 14 bases short, with 19 bases between. In nucleotides, the CDR3 is TGTGCCAGCAGTTTCACGACTCTAGGGAGATTCTACTTC. Translation gives CASSFTTLGRFYF.

This sequence joins TRBV27 and TRBJ2-7, with a tentative D call TRBD1 (5 bases). The germline CDR1 and CDR2 sequences are MNHEY and SMNVEV (reference sequence). The CDR3 has 17 amino acids. Between the trimmed V and J ends, which lost 2 bases and 0 bases, there was a span of 17 bases. The CDR3 DNA reads as TGTGCCAGCAGTTTAGGTGGCACCGGACAAACCTCCTACGAGCAGTACTTC. It specifies CASSLGGTGQTSYEQYF.

The chain joins TRBV5-1 to TRBJ1-2; D unclear. Deletions cut 4 bases from V and 1 base from J, with 8 bases between. This CDR3 is built from 13 residues. Germline V gene lookup returns CDR1 SGHRS and CDR2 YFSETQ. The DNA of the CDR3 is TGCGCCAGCAGCCGGCTGCTTAACTATGGCTACACCTTC. Translating gives CASSRLLNYGYTF.

The rearrangement uses TRBV29-1 and TRBJ1-1, with 7 bases matching TRBD1. CDR3 length: 13 amino acids. CDR1 and CDR2 from the germline V gene are SQVTM and ANQGSEA. V dropped 3 bases and J dropped 8; count of bases not matched to a gene: 9. Here the CDR3 DNA reads TGCAGCGTTGAGGCAGGGGGAGTAGTAGAAGCTTTCTTT. Translated: CSVEAGGVVEAFF. Complete variable domain (other parts from reference TRBV29-1 and TRBJ1-1): SAVISQKPSRDICQRGTSLTIQCQVDSQVTMMFWYRQQPGQSLTLIATANQGSEATYESGFVIDKFPISRPNLTFSTLTVSNMSPEDSSIYLCSVEAGGVVEAFFGQGTRLTVV.

The V and J genes are TRBV7-2 and TRBJ1-1; the D is unclear. V lost 5 bases and J 0 bases, leaving 13 bases between the germline ends. Germline CDR1 reads SGHTA; CDR2 reads FQGNSA. The CDR3 extends over 15 amino acids. The CDR3 coding sequence is TGTGCCAGCAGCGTTAGAGAACCCATGAACACTGAAGCTTTCTTT. As protein: CASSVREPMNTEAFF.

This chain joins TRBV4-1 and TRBJ1-4, with 7 bases identical to TRBD1. This CDR3 comprises 17 residues. The ends lost 1 base at V and 0 bases at J; junction bases unmatched: 5. CDR1 is MGHRA, CDR2 YSYEKL, per germline. In DNA form, the CDR3 reads TGCGCCAGCAGCCAAGTGGGACAGTTAGCAACTAATGAAAAACTGTTTTTT. Translation: CASSQVGQLATNEKLFF.

V is TRBV4-3 and J is TRBJ2-4, with D unresolved. The CDR3 is 17 residues long. CDR1 and CDR2 (germline): LGHNA, YSLEER. The V gene lost 4 bases and the J gene lost 5 bases, with 21 bases spanning the gap. CDR3 DNA: TGCGCCAGCAGCCCCACAATCAACGGTGGGTTCCAAAACATTCAGTACTTC. This sequence encodes CASSPTINGGFQNIQYF.

This clone was observed once. The chain combines TRBV11-1 with TRBJ2-5; the D is unclear. V was trimmed by 3 bases and J by 3 bases, leaving 14 bases between them. The CDR3 sequence is 15 residues long. The V gene's germline CDR1 is SGHAT and CDR2 FQDESV (reference sequence). The CDR3 bases are TGTGCCAGCAGCTTTCTTCTGACGCGTGAAGAGACCCAGTACTTC. Amino acid sequence: CASSFLLTREETQYF. The variable domain in full, with the rest retrieved from reference TRBV11-1 and TRBJ2-5, is EAEVAQSPRYKITEKSQAVAFWCDPISGHATLYWYRQILGQGPELLVQFQDESVVDDSQLPKDRFSAERLKGVDSTLKIQPAELGDSAMYLCASSFLLTREETQYFGPGTRLLVL.

The chain's CDR3 is CASRERLAGGSADTQYF. The CDR3 DNA reads as TGTGCCAGCAGGGAGAGACTAGCGGGGGGTTCCGCAGATACGCAGTATTTT. This chain uses TRBV7-8 with TRBJ2-3, with 13 bases identical to TRBD2. CDR1 and CDR2 (germline): SGHVS, FQNEAQ. Trimming at V came to 6 bases and at J to 4 bases, leaving 10 bases not matched to a gene. This CDR3 is built from 17 residues.

V usage is TRBV6-5 and J usage is TRBJ2-3; D not resolved. Per the germline V gene, CDR1 is MNHEY and CDR2 is SVGAGI. Between the trimmed V and J ends, which lost 8 bases and 0 bases, there was a span of 6 bases. This CDR3 spans 12 amino acids. The CDR3 DNA is TGTGCCAGCGGGGTAAGCACAGATACGCAGTATTTT. It translates to CASGVSTDTQYF.

The CDR3 protein is CSVLPGQGISEAFF. The CDR3, as DNA: TGCAGCGTCTTACCGGGACAGGGAATATCTGAAGCTTTCTTT. The genes are TRBV29-1 and TRBJ1-1, with TRBD1 matching 9 bases. In germline, CDR1 is SQVTM, CDR2 ANQGSEA. Trimming cost V 6 bases and J 6 bases; bases outside gene matches: 11. The CDR3 totals 14 residues. Supplemented by reference TRBV29-1 and TRBJ1-1, the full variable domain reads SAVISQKPSRDICQRGTSLTIQCQVDSQVTMMFWYRQQPGQSLTLIATANQGSEATYESGFVIDKFPISRPNLTFSTLTVSNMSPEDSSIYLCSVLPGQGISEAFFGQGTRLTVV.

This chain links TRBV14 with TRBJ1-1; no reliable D call. Looked up from germline, CDR1 is SGHDN and CDR2 is FVKESK. The CDR3 loop spans 13 amino acids. V lost 4 bases to trimming and J lost 5 bases, with 11 bases between them. CDR3 residues: CASSLRTGTEAFF. In DNA, the CDR3 is TGTGCCAGCAGCCTTAGGACGGGGACTGAAGCTTTCTTT. The complete variable domain, with remaining parts taken from reference TRBV14 and TRBJ1-1, reads EAGVTQFPSHSVIEKGQTVTLRCDPISGHDNLYWYRRVMGKEIKFLLHFVKESKQDESGMPNNRFLAERTGGTYSTLKVQPAELEDSGVYFCASSLRTGTEAFFGQGTRLTVV.

This chain connects TRBV7-2 to TRBJ1-1; D ambiguous. The length of the CDR3 is 13 residues. V lost 5 bases and J 0 bases, leaving 7 bases between the germline ends. Germline V gives CDR1 SGHTA, CDR2 FQGNSA. The CDR3 is CASSLRLNTEAFF. CDR3 DNA sequence: TGTGCCAGCAGCCTCCGCTTGAACACTGAAGCTTTCTTT.

The gene calls are TRBV7-9 and TRBJ1-1, with TRBD1 as a possible D gene (6 bases). CDR3 length: 14 amino acids. Per the germline V gene, CDR1 is SEHNR and CDR2 is FQNEAQ (reference sequence). Trimming cost V 4 bases and J 1 base, with 10 bases left between them. The CDR3 coding sequence is TGTGCCAGCAGCTCCGAACAGGGGAACACTGAAGCTTTCTTT. As protein: CASSSEQGNTEAFF.

This chain connects TRBV7-9 to TRBJ1-3; weak D call: TRBD1 (5 bases). V lost 1 base and J 2 bases, leaving 12 bases between the germline ends. The length of the CDR3 is 16 residues. CDR1 SEHNR and CDR2 FQNEAQ come from the germline V gene (reference sequence). Here the CDR3 DNA reads TGTGCCAGCAGCTTAGTGAGGGCAGGGCCTGGAAACACCATATATTTT. Translated, it gives CASSLVRAGPGNTIYF.

This chain links TRBV13 with TRBJ1-2; TRBD1 matches 7 bases. Germline values: CDR1 PRHDT, CDR2 FYEKMQ (reference sequence). This CDR3 contains 15 residues. V trimming: 1 base; J trimming: 3 bases; junction bases outside the gene matches: 5. For the CDR3, the DNA is TGTGCCAGCAGCTTAGTTGACAGGGAGGACTATGGCTACACCTTC. It translates to CASSLVDREDYGYTF.

The rearrangement links TRBV6-5 to TRBJ2-3; 11 nucleotides match TRBD2. Looked up from germline, CDR1 is MNHEY and CDR2 is SVGAGI. The CDR3 contains 15 residues. Trimming at V came to 7 bases and at J to 4 bases, leaving 7 bases not matched to a gene. The CDR3 coding sequence is TGTGCCAGCAATCAACTAGCGGGGGTACCAGATACGCAGTATTTT. Translated, it gives CASNQLAGVPDTQYF.

The chain couples TRBV5-4 to TRBJ2-2; D perhaps matches TRBD1 (5 bases). Germline CDR1 and CDR2: SGHNT and YYREEE (reference sequence). With 1 base removed from V and 2 bases from J, the gap between germline ends came to 9 bases. The CDR3 contains 15 residues. CDR3 coding DNA: TGTGCCAGCAGCTTGAGACAGACAAACACCGGGGAGCTGTTTTTT. Its protein is CASSLRQTNTGELFF.